Below, 8 T cell receptor beta chains from the same sample are listed, as sequenced in a study of T cell responses to AZD1222 COVID-19 vaccine. TCRdb's copy holds only in-frame clones and misses some; the assay was immunoSEQ multiplex PCR. The repertoire holds under 95,000 clones, with approximately 90% as singletons. Sequences were derived from peripheral blood, sampled on day 0 of AZD1222 vaccination. These receptor sequences come from an adult in good health.

In DNA, the CDR3 is TGTGCCAGCAGCCACAGGGGGCAATCTGGAAACACCATATATTTT. This sequence encodes CASSHRGQSGNTIYF. V gene TRBV5-8 combines with J gene TRBJ1-3, with TRBD1 matching 9 bases. Trimming at V came to 4 bases and at J to 1 base, leaving 3 bases not matched to a gene. The CDR3 runs 15 residues. Germline loops: CDR1 SGHTS, CDR2 YDEGEE. Complete variable domain (other parts from reference TRBV5-8 and TRBJ1-3): EAGVTQSPTHLIKTRGQQATLRCSPISGHTSVYWYQQALGLGLQFLLWYDEGEERNRGNFPPRFSGRQFPNYSSELNVNALELEDSALYLCASSHRGQSGNTIYFGEGSWLTVV.

The J gene is TRBJ2-3, the V gene TRBV19; D is uncertain. The CDR3 runs 18 residues. Trimming pared 2 bases from V and 2 bases from J, leaving 20 bases between. The germline V gene has CDR1 LNHDA and CDR2 SQIVND (reference sequence). CDR3 amino acids: CASSITRLTELYTDTQYF. The CDR3 nucleotides are TGTGCCAGTAGTATAACGCGGCTAACGGAATTATACACAGATACGCAGTATTTT.

This clone was counted a few times. The CDR3: CASSSGQVFGYTF. CDR3 nucleotide sequence: TGTGCCAGCAGCTCGGGACAGGTCTTTGGCTACACCTTC. J is TRBJ1-2 and V is TRBV9; 8 bases fit TRBD1. The CDR3 is made up of 13 amino acids. The germline CDR1 and CDR2 sequences are SGDLS and YYNGEE. The J segment lost 7 bases and the V segment lost 4 bases, leaving 6 bases of the junction unmatched.

This clone came up a few times. CDR3 in DNA: TGTGCCAGCTCACCCCCCGACAGGATATACAATGAGCAGTTCTTC. Translation: CASSPPDRIYNEQFF. The V and J genes are TRBV18 and TRBJ2-1; a possible D gene is TRBD1 (6 bases). Trimming cost V 3 bases and J 4 bases, with 13 bases left between them. CDR3 length equals 15 residues. CDR1 is KGHSH, CDR2 LQKENI, per germline.

This clone was picked up one time. The chain uses TRBV7-7 and TRBJ1-4; 10 nucleotides align to TRBD1. This CDR3 has 15 residues. The J segment lost 7 bases and the V segment lost 5 bases, leaving 7 bases of the junction unmatched. Germline CDR1 is SSHAT and CDR2 is FNYEAQ (reference sequence). CDR3: CASSAGTGEGEKLFF. CDR3 nucleotides: TGTGCCAGCAGCGCGGGGACAGGGGAGGGTGAAAAACTGTTTTTT.

The CDR3 DNA reads as TGTGCCAGTTATTCCGGGACCGCCGTTTTGTTCGCTTTCTTT. Translated: CASYSGTAVLFAFF. V and J are TRBV6-5 and TRBJ1-1; possibly TRBD1 for D (5 bases). V gave up 9 bases and J gave up 11 bases, with 25 bases separating them. Germline-derived CDR1 and CDR2 are MNHEY and SVGAGI. CDR3 length: 14 residues.

The CDR3 region is CATSSGEGNSPLHF. The CDR3 nucleotides are TGTGCCACCAGCTCAGGAGAGGGTAATTCACCCCTCCACTTT. The V gene is TRBV15, the J gene TRBJ1-6; D gene uncertain. CDR1 and CDR2 (germline): LNHNV, YYDKDF (reference sequence). The CDR3 sequence is 14 residues long. Trimming shortened V by 5 bases and J by 6 bases, and 11 bases separated the two germline ends.

The chain is built from TRBV10-2 and TRBJ1-1; 7 nucleotides line up with TRBD1. Germline V gene data show CDR1 as WSHSY and CDR2 as SAAADI. With V trimmed by 6 bases and J by 4 bases, 5 bases remained unmatched. The CDR3 has 13 amino acids. CDR3 amino acids: CASSRTGVTEAFF. The CDR3 nucleotides are TGCGCCAGCAGCAGAACAGGGGTCACTGAAGCTTTCTTT.